These 20 T cell receptor beta chains were sequenced from one sample in a study of glioma-infiltrating T cells. The iRepertoire nested amplicon-rescue multiplex PCR amplified TCR alpha and beta CDR3s from RNA. TCRdb itself ran the multiplex PCR reads through MiXCR, one entry per CDR3 protein. The profile shows more than 300,000 distinct CDR3 sequences, around 45% of them singletons. Source material: glioma tissue, nonneoplastic brain tissue, or PBMCs (not recorded which). These receptors all come from a human donor with low-grade glioma or glioblastoma, undergoing nonglioma brain surgery, or in good health (not recorded which).

The count of this clonotype is one. CDR3 nucleotides: TGTGCCAGCAAAGTGGGAATACGAGATACGCAGTATTTT. Residues: CASKVGIRDTQYF. This chain connects TRBV6-5 to TRBJ2-3; D is unresolved. Germline CDR1 MNHEY, CDR2 SVGAGI. V lost 7 bases and J 5 bases, leaving 13 bases between the germline ends. CDR3 length equals 13 residues.

This sequence joins TRBV28 and TRBJ2-7; TRBD1 aligns across 10 bases. Germline V gives CDR1 MDHEN, CDR2 SYDVKM. The CDR3 loop spans 15 amino acids. The ends lost 6 bases at V and 1 base at J; junction bases unmatched: 6. CDR3 in DNA: TGTGCCAGCAGCTTCCGGGACAGGGGTTCCTACGAGCAGTACTTC. Translated, it gives CASSFRDRGSYEQYF. Full variable domain (missing parts from reference TRBV28 and TRBJ2-7): DVKVTQSSRYLVKRTGEKVFLECVQDMDHENMFWYRQDPGLGLRLIYFSYDVKMKEKGDIPEGYSVSREKKERFSLILESASTNQTSMYLCASSFRDRGSYEQYFGPGTRLTVT.

The chain has TRBV27 and TRBJ2-7; D possibly corresponds to TRBD2 (6 bases). Germline CDR1 and CDR2: MNHEY and SMNVEV (reference sequence). The V end was cut by 8 bases, the J end by 4 bases, with 18 bases between. This CDR3 is built from 14 residues. The CDR3 DNA reads as TGTGCCAGCCGACGGGACTGGGACTCGTACGAGCAGTACTTC. Protein: CASRRDWDSYEQYF.

V usage is TRBV24-1 and J usage is TRBJ2-2; 16 positions match TRBD2. Germline CDR1 reads KGHDR; CDR2 reads SFDVKD. The junction had 17 bases not matched to a gene; V was cut back by 3 bases and J by 5 bases. The CDR3 is 22 amino acids. The CDR3: CATSDKPPGTSGRALRTGELFF. The CDR3 DNA follows: TGTGCCACCAGTGATAAACCCCCCGGGACTAGCGGGAGGGCCCTCCGGACCGGGGAGCTGTTTTTT.

This chain links TRBV11-2 with TRBJ2-3; D is uncertain. The length of the CDR3 is 14 residues. Germline lookup yields CDR1 SGHAT and CDR2 FQNNGV. V lost 0 bases and J lost 5, with 9 bases in between. This chain's CDR3 is CASSLDRSKDTQYF. The CDR3 bases are TGTGCCAGCAGCTTAGACAGGTCCAAAGATACGCAGTATTTT.

This clonotype was counted between two and nine times. The chain uses TRBV2 and TRBJ1-5; no definite D call. CDR3 length: 13 residues. V dropped 3 bases and J dropped 0 bases, with 3 bases sitting between them. The germline CDR1 and CDR2 sequences are SNHLY and FYNNEI. In nucleotides, the CDR3 is TGTGCCAGCAGTGACGATAGCAATCAGCCCCAGCATTTT. The encoded protein is CASSDDSNQPQHF.

This clonotype appeared many times. This rearrangement joins TRBV20-1 to TRBJ2-3, with TRBD1 identical over 7 bases. This CDR3 contains 14 residues. The trim removed 4 bases at V and 3 bases at J, leaving 7 bases unmatched. Germline CDR1 reads DFQATT; CDR2 reads SNEGSKA (reference sequence). The CDR3 DNA follows: TGCAGTGCTAAAGACAGGGTGGCGACAGATACGCAGTATTTT. Encoded protein: CSAKDRVATDTQYF.

This clonotype was recorded at least ten times. J is TRBJ1-4 and V is TRBV15, with TRBD1 as a possible D gene (5 bases). Germline loops: CDR1 LNHNV, CDR2 YYDKDF (reference sequence). The V gene lost 1 base and the J gene lost 8 bases, with 20 bases spanning the gap. The length of the CDR3 is 17 residues. CDR3 region: CATSRVPVARGGEKLFF. The CDR3 DNA is TGTGCCACCAGCAGAGTCCCGGTCGCGAGGGGAGGGGAAAAACTGTTTTTT.

Concerning this clonotype: Sequence at one end of the junction differs from germline and may be a read error. V gene TRBV7-2 combines with J gene TRBJ2-4, with D maybe TRBD2 (6 bases). The CDR3 sequence is 16 residues long. Germline assignment: CDR1 SGHTA and CDR2 FQGNSA. The CDR3 loop reads CASSLAGGLAPNIKYF. For the CDR3, the DNA is TGTGCCAGCAGCTTAGCGGGGGGACTGGCTCCGAACATTAAGTACTTC.

The CDR3 DNA reads as TGTGCCACCAGCAGAGGTCCGGGTTTCGAGCAGTACTTC. Encoded protein: CATSRGPGFEQYF. The rearrangement uses TRBV15 and TRBJ2-7; D unresolved. This CDR3 region has 13 residues. Germline V gene lookup returns CDR1 LNHNV and CDR2 YYDKDF (reference sequence). Trimming left V 1 base short and J 6 bases short, with 10 bases between.

This clonotype was seen once. The chain carries TRBV7-2 and TRBJ1-2; D unresolved. Trimming stripped 1 base from V and 3 bases from J, with 9 bases between. Germline V gene sequence: CDR1 SGHTA, CDR2 FQGNSA. The CDR3 runs to 14 residues. The CDR3 loop is CASSLVPPHYGYTF. CDR3 sequence (DNA): TGTGCCAGCAGCTTAGTCCCGCCCCACTATGGCTACACCTTC.

There are many counts of this clonotype. This chain joins TRBV27 and TRBJ1-2, with D possibly being TRBD1 (5 bases). Germline V gene sequence: CDR1 MNHEY, CDR2 SMNVEV (reference sequence). With 0 bases removed from V and 5 bases from J, the gap between germline ends came to 10 bases. This CDR3 has 14 amino acids. CDR3 bases: TGTGCCAGCAGTTTATCGGCGGGGGGTTATGGCTACACCTTC. Translation gives CASSLSAGGYGYTF.

A remark on this clonotype: Compared with germline, one end of the junction differs, possibly owing to a read error. The chain joins TRBV20-1 to TRBJ1-2; D is perhaps TRBD1 (5 bases). The length of the CDR3 is 13 residues. Per the germline V gene, CDR1 is DFQATT and CDR2 is SNEGSKA (reference sequence). For the CDR3, the DNA is TGCAGTGCTAGAGATTATCAGGGAATCTATGGCTCCTTC. Its translation is CSARDYQGIYGSF.

A single count supports this clonotype. CDR3 sequence: CASSQRTSGVTDTQYF. The CDR3, as DNA: TGTGCCAGCAGCCAACGGACTAGCGGGGTCACAGATACGCAGTATTTT. The chain carries TRBV3-1 and TRBJ2-3; 12 bases fit TRBD2. Trimming removed 2 bases from V and 2 bases from J; junction bases left unmatched: 2. CDR1 is LGHDT and CDR2 is YNNKEL in the germline V gene (reference sequence). CDR3 length: 16 residues.

This clonotype was detected a few times. This chain connects TRBV15 to TRBJ1-4; tentatively, D is TRBD1 (5 bases). The CDR3 contains 13 residues. CDR1 is LNHNV, CDR2 YYDKDF, per germline (reference sequence). Trimming removed 6 bases from V and 8 bases from J, with 13 bases in between. This CDR3 is CATRAGMGEKLFF. Written as DNA, the CDR3 is TGTGCCACCAGGGCAGGGATGGGGGAAAAACTGTTTTTT.

The chain combines TRBV20-1 with TRBJ2-7; D possibly corresponds to TRBD1 (6 bases). CDR1 and CDR2 (germline): DFQATT, SNEGSKA (reference sequence). There are 15 residues in the CDR3. V lost 6 bases to trimming and J lost 0 bases, with 18 bases between them. Here the CDR3 DNA reads TGCAGTGCAGAAGACAGGCCTTTTAGCTCCTACGAGCAGTACTTC. This translates into CSAEDRPFSSYEQYF.

In regard to this clonotype: A much bigger clone sits one base away, suggesting this may be a read error. This rearrangement joins TRBV7-2 to TRBJ1-1, with D perhaps matching TRBD1 (6 bases). Germline CDR1 is SGHTA and CDR2 is FQGNSA. This CDR3 is 18 amino acids long. V lost 1 base and J 1 base, leaving 19 bases between the germline ends. The CDR3 bases are TGTGCCAGCAGCTTAGTGCCGGCCCCGACAGGCCCGAACACTGAAGCTTTCTTT. Translating gives CASSLVPAPTGPNTEAFF.

This clonotype was picked up a small number of times. V gene TRBV3-1 combines with J gene TRBJ2-7, with D maybe TRBD2 (6 bases). The CDR3 loop spans 13 amino acids. The V gene's germline CDR1 is LGHDT and CDR2 YNNKEL (reference sequence). Trimming stripped 0 bases from V and 4 bases from J, with 7 bases between. The CDR3 loop reads CASSQEDYYEQYF. For the CDR3, the DNA is TGTGCCAGCAGCCAAGAGGACTATTACGAGCAGTACTTC.

A word on this clonotype: It may be a read error: a sequence one base away is much more abundant. The genes are TRBV4-1 and TRBJ2-7; D is perhaps TRBD2 (5 bases). From germline, CDR1 is MGHRA and CDR2 YSYEKL. This CDR3 is built from 15 residues. V was shortened by 0 bases and J by 4 bases, with 13 bases between the two germline ends. Here the CDR3 reads CASSQETGSGYEQYF. The CDR3 region has the DNA TGCGCCAGCAGCCAAGAGACGGGATCGGGTTACGAGCAGTACTTC.

The chain couples TRBV4-1 to TRBJ2-3; 7 nucleotides line up with TRBD2. The trim removed 5 bases at V and 4 bases at J, leaving 6 bases unmatched. The CDR3 covers 14 residues. Per the germline V gene, CDR1 is MGHRA and CDR2 is YSYEKL. DNA of the CDR3: TGCGCCAGCAGCTTGAGCGGGATCCCAGATACGCAGTATTTT. Protein sequence: CASSLSGIPDTQYF.